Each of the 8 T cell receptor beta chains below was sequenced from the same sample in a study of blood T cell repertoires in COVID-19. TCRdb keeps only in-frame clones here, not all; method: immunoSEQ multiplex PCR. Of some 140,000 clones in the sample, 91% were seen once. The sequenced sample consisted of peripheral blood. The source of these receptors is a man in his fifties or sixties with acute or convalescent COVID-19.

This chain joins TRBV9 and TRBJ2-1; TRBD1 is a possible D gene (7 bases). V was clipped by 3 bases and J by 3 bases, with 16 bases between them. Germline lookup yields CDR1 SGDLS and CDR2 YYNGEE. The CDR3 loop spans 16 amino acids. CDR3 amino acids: CASSARVQGGYNEQFF. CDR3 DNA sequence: TGTGCCAGCAGCGCCCGGGTCCAGGGGGGCTACAATGAGCAGTTCTTC.

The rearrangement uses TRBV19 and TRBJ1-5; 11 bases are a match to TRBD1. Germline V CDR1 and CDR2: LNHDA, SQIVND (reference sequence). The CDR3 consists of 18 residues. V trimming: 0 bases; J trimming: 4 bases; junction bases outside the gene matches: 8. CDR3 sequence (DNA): TGTGCCAGTAGTATAGACCTGCGGGGGACAGGGGGAAATCAGCCCCAGCATTTT. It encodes CASSIDLRGTGGNQPQHF.

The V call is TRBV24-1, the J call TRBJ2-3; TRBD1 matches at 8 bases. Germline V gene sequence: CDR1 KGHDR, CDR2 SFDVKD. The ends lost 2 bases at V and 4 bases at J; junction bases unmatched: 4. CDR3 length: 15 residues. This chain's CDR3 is CATSDSGGAADTQYF. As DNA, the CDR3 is TGTGCCACCAGTGATTCAGGGGGCGCGGCAGATACGCAGTATTTT.

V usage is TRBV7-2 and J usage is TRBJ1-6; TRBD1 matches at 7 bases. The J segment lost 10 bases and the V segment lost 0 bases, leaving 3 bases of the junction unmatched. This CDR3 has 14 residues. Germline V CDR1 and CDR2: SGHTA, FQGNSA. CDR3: CASSLAARGSPLHF. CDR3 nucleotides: TGTGCCAGCAGCTTAGCTGCCAGGGGGTCACCCCTCCACTTT.

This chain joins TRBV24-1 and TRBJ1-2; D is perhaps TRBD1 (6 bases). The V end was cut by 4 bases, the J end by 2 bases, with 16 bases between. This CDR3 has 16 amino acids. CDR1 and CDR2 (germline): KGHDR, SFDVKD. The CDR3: CATSDYPNQGNYGYTF. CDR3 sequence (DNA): TGTGCCACCAGTGACTACCCTAATCAGGGGAACTATGGCTACACCTTC.

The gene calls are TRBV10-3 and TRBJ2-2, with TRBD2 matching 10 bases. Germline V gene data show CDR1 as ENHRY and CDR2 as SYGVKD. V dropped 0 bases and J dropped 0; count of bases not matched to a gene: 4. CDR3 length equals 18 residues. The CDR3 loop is CAISESPAGGPNTGELFF. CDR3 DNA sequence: TGTGCCATCAGTGAGTCGCCAGCGGGGGGGCCGAACACCGGGGAGCTGTTTTTT.

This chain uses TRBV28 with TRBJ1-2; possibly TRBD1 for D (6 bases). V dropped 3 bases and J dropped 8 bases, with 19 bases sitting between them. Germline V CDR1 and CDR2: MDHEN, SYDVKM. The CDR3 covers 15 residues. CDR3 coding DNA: TGTGCCAGCAGTTTCCGACCTAACAGGGTTGAAGGCTACACCTTC. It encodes CASSFRPNRVEGYTF.

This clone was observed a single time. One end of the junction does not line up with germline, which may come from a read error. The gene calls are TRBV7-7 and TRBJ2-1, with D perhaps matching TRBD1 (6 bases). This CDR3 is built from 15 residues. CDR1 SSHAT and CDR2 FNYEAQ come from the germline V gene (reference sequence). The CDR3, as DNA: TGTGCTAGCAGCTTAGGTAGGGGGAACTACAATGAGCAGTTCTTC. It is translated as CASSLGRGNYNEQFF.